A selection of T cell receptor beta chains follows, all from one sample in a study of beta chain features in type 1 diabetes. Clones were sequenced by immunoSEQ multiplex PCR, and TCRdb holds only the in-frame ones, with some missing. This table holds roughly 240,000 clones, 13% to 15% found once. The sample comprised naive CD4+ T cells from blood. Receptors were obtained from a woman in her thirties or forties in good health. CDR3s leave out the opening cysteine and the closing phenylalanine or tryptophan. Rows may omit the clone size; those that give it use once, few, many or a size class.

j_call v_call clone_size cdr3_aa
TRBJ2-2 TRBV5-1 - ATGAAGGELF
TRBJ2-5 TRBV5-1 - ASSLMGGETQY
TRBJ1-1 TRBV5-1 few ASSLEYGGNTEAF
TRBJ1-1 TRBV6-6 - ASSPWTGENTEAF
TRBJ1-2 TRBV28 few ASSEGQGRNGYT
TRBJ2-1 TRBV2 - ASHVAGYNEQF
TRBJ1-2 TRBV5-4 - ASSSGDFYGYT
TRBJ1-6 TRBV6-5 - ASSYSTGMVSPLH
TRBJ2-1 TRBV9 few ASSVDPSGALYNEQF
TRBJ1-6 TRBV4-1 few ASSQVSGQLRTLH
TRBJ2-5 TRBV5-1 - ASRTQPGGETQY
TRBJ2-5 TRBV6-5 few ASRTQGPGTQY
TRBJ1-1 TRBV6-6 - ASRPREINTEAF
TRBJ2-1 TRBV6-4 few ASSEIAGGPRGF
TRBJ1-2 TRBV7-2 - ASSFAGGDNYGYT
TRBJ1-2 TRBV18 few ASSPSKGAPYGYT
TRBJ1-2 TRBV4-1 - ASRLQGAGGYT
TRBJ2-5 TRBV9 - ASSSSGARGETQY
TRBJ2-1 TRBV15 many ATSKDRGPF
TRBJ1-2 TRBV5-4 few ASSDSGFASGYT
TRBJ1-3 TRBV4-3 few ASSSGTGWDTIY
TRBJ1-2 TRBV12-5 - ASGLVRGGYT
TRBJ2-5 TRBV29-1 few SVDRDRVAETQY
TRBJ1-5 TRBV2 few ASSELSAAQH
TRBJ2-3 TRBV7-6 few ASSLGVAVSTDTQY
TRBJ2-3 TRBV15 - ATSRRGWGTDTQY
TRBJ1-2 TRBV4-3 - ASSQINRDGYT
TRBJ2-2 TRBV6-1 - ASSLSGGATGELF
TRBJ1-1 TRBV6-5 - ASSYDGRGF
TRBJ2-1 TRBV12-5 few ASGLTGGIDEQF
TRBJ1-1 TRBV18 few ASSRDRVEAF
TRBJ2-2 TRBV11-3 - ASSLDRGGELF
TRBJ1-4 TRBV9 - ASSVTGTGEGKLF
TRBJ1-1 TRBV6-5 - ASTDPPGMGTEAF
TRBJ2-2 TRBV5-1 few ASSTGQVDGELF
TRBJ2-2 TRBV5-1 - ASSLAFRELF
TRBJ2-7 TRBV27 few ASSLGTSGGNRYEQY
TRBJ2-1 TRBV9 - ASSLAGESYNEQF
TRBJ2-7 TRBV5-1 - ASSEQGRANEQY
TRBJ1-1 TRBV2 - ASGRGRTEAF
TRBJ2-3 TRBV4-3 - ASSRSQGTDTQY
TRBJ1-1 TRBV29-1 few SVSDRVNTEAF
TRBJ1-1 TRBV19 - ASSPGTEAF
TRBJ2-7 TRBV7-6 few ASSERTGGYEQY
TRBJ1-3 TRBV5-5 - ASSLVSSGNTIY
TRBJ2-2 TRBV2 few ASSTGTGATGELF
TRBJ2-7 TRBV5-1 - ASSLAGTGPYEQY
TRBJ1-1 TRBV4-2 - ASSQLLGQWQGTATEAF